What follows are 15 T cell receptor beta chains derived from one specimen sequenced in a study of cytomegalovirus exposure and HLA in healthy donors (dated by TCRdb to 2015 to 2018). Receptor amplification or capture employed the immunoSEQ multiplex PCR assay. A mixture of 60 forward primers for TCR Vbeta segments and 13 reverse primers for TCR Jbeta segments was used in the multiplex PCR. TCRdb carries this immuneACCESS record with in-frame sequences only. Its versions omit some clonotypes, under half of them owing to an unresolved V gene in the studies checked, with the rest unexplained. Recorded for this sample are roughly 200,000 clones; 77% of them occurred a single time. The biggest ten clones account for roughly 3.7% of the sample. Sequencing was carried out using PBMCs. Receptors were obtained from a woman aged 60-70 years in good health and CMV-seropositive.

This clone was counted once. The rearrangement links TRBV5-1 to TRBJ2-5; TRBD1 is a possible D gene (6 bases). Germline V gene sequence: CDR1 SGHRS, CDR2 YFSETQ. The CDR3 consists of 15 residues. Trimming took 0 bases from V and 1 from J, leaving 10 bases between them. The CDR3, as DNA: TGCGCCAGCAGCTTGGCCGAGGGGGTCCAAGAGACCCAGTACTTC. Protein sequence: CASSLAEGVQETQYF. The full variable domain, rest sourced from reference TRBV5-1 and TRBJ2-5, is KAGVTQTPRYLIKTRGQQVTLSCSPISGHRSVSWYQQTPGQGLQFLFEYFSETQRNKGNFPGRFSGRQFSNSRSEMNVSTLELGDSALYLCASSLAEGVQETQYFGPGTRLLVL.

The genes are TRBV27 and TRBJ2-7; D not certain. Germline CDR1 is MNHEY and CDR2 is SMNVEV (reference sequence). The V gene lost 6 bases and the J gene lost 2 bases, with 11 bases spanning the gap. CDR3 length: 13 residues. DNA for the CDR3: TGTGCCAGCAGCCGCGACGGAGCCTACGAGCAGTACTTC. This gives the protein CASSRDGAYEQYF.

This clone was detected a few times. The V gene is TRBV30, the J gene TRBJ2-7; D remains unclear. The V and J ends lost 2 bases and 2 bases respectively, with 4 bases between them. Germline V gene data show CDR1 as GTSNPN and CDR2 as SVGIG (reference sequence). This CDR3 region has 11 residues. CDR3 amino acids: CAWSSAYEQYF. Written as DNA, the CDR3 is TGTGCCTGGAGTTCTGCCTACGAGCAGTACTTC.

The genes are TRBV6-6 and TRBJ2-2; 7 bases line up with TRBD2. The trim removed 2 bases at V and 1 base at J, leaving 4 bases unmatched. The germline V gene encodes CDR1 MNHNY and CDR2 SVGAGI (reference sequence). The length of the CDR3 is 16 residues. CDR3 in amino acids: CASSYTQRGNTGELFF. The CDR3, as DNA: TGTGCCAGCAGTTACACCCAGCGGGGGAACACCGGGGAGCTGTTTTTT.

The chain employs TRBV28 and TRBJ1-2; D may be TRBD1 (6 bases). Trimming pared 5 bases from V and 4 bases from J, leaving 17 bases between. Looked up from germline, CDR1 is MDHEN and CDR2 is SYDVKM. The CDR3 is 15 residues long. CDR3 bases: TGTGCCAGCAGTCCTGCCACTGACAGGTCCTATGGCTACACCTTC. Protein: CASSPATDRSYGYTF.

The rearrangement uses TRBV7-9 and TRBJ2-7, with D maybe TRBD2 (6 bases). The V gene's germline CDR1 is SEHNR and CDR2 FQNEAQ (reference sequence). The V gene lost 2 bases and the J gene lost 3 bases, with 11 bases spanning the gap. CDR3 size: 14 residues. CDR3: CASSLNGGNYEQYF. CDR3 DNA sequence: TGTGCCAGCAGCTTAAATGGCGGGAACTACGAGCAGTACTTC.

The chain has TRBV6-5 and TRBJ2-2, with TRBD1 matching 12 bases. The CDR3 is 15 amino acids. Germline values: CDR1 MNHEY, CDR2 SVGAGI. V shed 5 bases and J 6 bases; nucleotides not matched to a gene: 4. CDR3 in amino acids: CASSPGQGAPGELFF. CDR3 sequence (DNA): TGTGCCAGCAGTCCGGGACAGGGGGCTCCCGGGGAGCTGTTTTTT.

The chain recombines TRBV5-1 with TRBJ1-1, with TRBD1 matching over 9 bases. The CDR3 is made up of 15 amino acids. With V trimmed by 0 bases and J by 5 bases, 5 bases remained unmatched. Germline V CDR1 and CDR2: SGHRS, YFSETQ. The CDR3, as DNA: TGCGCCAGCAGCTTGGCAAGGACAGGGGCAACTGAAGCTTTCTTT. Translation gives CASSLARTGATEAFF.

This clone was detected a few times. This chain connects TRBV4-1 to TRBJ1-2; 9 nucleotides align to TRBD1. J was trimmed by 3 bases and V by 2 bases; bases with no gene match: 4. Germline V CDR1 and CDR2: MGHRA, YSYEKL. CDR3 length: 15 amino acids. CDR3 coding DNA: TGCGCCAGCAGCCAACCGACAGGGGGAGACTATGGCTACACCTTC. This codes for CASSQPTGGDYGYTF.

The chain employs TRBV28 and TRBJ2-5, with TRBD1 matching over 7 bases. The end of the DNA fits TRBJ2-7 better, so the J call may be wrong. CDR1 is MDHEN, CDR2 SYDVKM, per germline. The CDR3 is 14 residues long. CDR3 protein: CASSTGVAVDEQYF. CDR3 bases: TGTGCCAGCAGCACAGGGGTGGCAGTTGACGAGCAGTACTTC.

The chain joins TRBV18 to TRBJ2-2; 12 bases map to TRBD2. The J segment lost 3 bases and the V segment lost 3 bases, leaving 5 bases of the junction unmatched. This CDR3 is 17 amino acids long. Germline V lookup: CDR1 KGHSH, CDR2 LQKENI. The CDR3 loop reads CASSPTSGSKHTGELFF. The DNA of the CDR3 is TGTGCCAGCTCACCGACTAGCGGGAGTAAACACACCGGGGAGCTGTTTTTT.

This chain links TRBV6-5 with TRBJ2-7, with a weak D call TRBD2 (6 bases). Deletions cut 0 bases from V and 1 base from J, with 10 bases between. Looked up from germline, CDR1 is MNHEY and CDR2 is SVGAGI. This CDR3 region has 15 residues. The CDR3 loop reads CASSYSAGGSYEQYF. CDR3 in DNA: TGTGCCAGCAGTTACTCAGCCGGGGGTTCCTACGAGCAGTACTTC.

The chain combines TRBV5-1 with TRBJ1-4; D not resolved. V was cut by 2 bases and J by 4 bases, with 9 bases left in between. Germline V gene data show CDR1 as SGHRS and CDR2 as YFSETQ. The CDR3 sequence is 14 residues long. This CDR3 reads CASSLGRGNEKLFF. The CDR3 nucleotides read TGCGCCAGCAGCTTAGGCAGAGGTAATGAAAAACTGTTTTTT.

This sequence joins TRBV28 and TRBJ1-5; no definite D call. Germline CDR1 and CDR2: MDHEN and SYDVKM. This CDR3 has 12 residues. The germline V and J ends were trimmed by 7 bases and 6 bases, with 10 bases remaining between them. CDR3 coding DNA: TGTGCCAGCACTTCCGGCGGTCAGCCCCAGCATTTT. It specifies CASTSGGQPQHF.

In its sample, this clone was seen a few times. J is TRBJ1-1 and V is TRBV5-1; 9 bases line up with TRBD1. Trimming removed 7 bases from V and 3 bases from J; junction bases left unmatched: 1. Germline V gives CDR1 SGHRS, CDR2 YFSETQ. This CDR3 has 12 residues. CDR3 nucleotides: TGCGCCAGCCGGACAGGGGACACTGAAGCTTTCTTT. Its protein is CASRTGDTEAFF.